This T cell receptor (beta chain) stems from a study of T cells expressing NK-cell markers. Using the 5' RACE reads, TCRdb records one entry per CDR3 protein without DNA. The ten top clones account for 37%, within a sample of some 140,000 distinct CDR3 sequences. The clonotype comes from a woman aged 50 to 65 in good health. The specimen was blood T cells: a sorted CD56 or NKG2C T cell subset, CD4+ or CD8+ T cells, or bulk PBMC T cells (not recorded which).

CDR3: CASSPHEGLNGGAFF. The gene calls are TRBV9 and TRBJ1-1. This CDR3 region has 15 residues. Germline values: CDR1 SGDLS, CDR2 YYNGEE.